This TCR beta chain comes out of a study of identical twins. V was cut by 3 bases and J by 6 bases, with 14 bases left in between. CDR1 and CDR2 from the germline V gene are KGHDR and SFDVKD. The CDR3 has 15 residues. This clonotype was counted only a few times. TCRdb recomputed calls from the 5' RACE reads with MiXCR, one row per CDR3 protein. The data hold 400,000 or so distinct CDR3 sequences, with about 10% observed a single time. The receptor was isolated from a woman aged 45 to 65 in good health. The material sequenced was naive T cells sorted from blood. This rearrangement joins TRBV24-1 to TRBJ2-1, with D tentatively TRBD1 (6 bases). The CDR3 loop reads CATSDGVTGLNEQFF. The CDR3 coding sequence is TGTGCCACCAGTGATGGGGTGACAGGTCTCAATGAGCAGTTCTTC.